This note documents a single TCR beta chain sequence. These data come from a study of blood T cell repertoires in COVID-19. About the research overall: Nucleic acid was either cDNA or gDNA, and it came from T cells, B-cell-depleted T cells, or PBMCs.

Libraries were prepared by immunoSEQ multiplex PCR; TCRdb keeps only in-frame clonotypes and omits some of them. The top ten hold about an eighth of the sample, which has about 180,000 clones, roughly 81% seen once. Sample: peripheral blood. This receptor was obtained from a woman older than 75 with COVID-19, enrolled during active disease.

In nucleotides, the CDR3 is TGTGCCAGCAGCCTCCAGGGACAGTTCTCCTACGAGCAGTACTTC. As protein: CASSLQGQFSYEQYF. This chain uses TRBV5-6 with TRBJ2-7; 7 bases are shared with TRBD1. Trimming cost V 4 bases and J 0 bases; bases outside gene matches: 7. Looked up from germline, CDR1 is SGHDT and CDR2 is YYEEEE. This CDR3 spans 15 amino acids.